Listed below are T cell receptor beta chains from one sample, sequenced in a study of blood T cells in healthy people across ages. MiXCR, applied by TCRdb to the 5' RACE reads, yields one record per CDR3 protein. The table lists 450,000 to 650,000 distinct CDR3 sequences, approximately 25% of them singletons, with under 9% in the top ten. This sample was also put to use in a study of T cells of mothers and their children.

Source material: blood. The receptors derive from a boy between 10 and 17 years old in good health. Each CDR3 is given with its conserved first and last residue. The D gene is left open where the match is weak. Only some rows state a clone size, as once, few, many or a class for expanded clones.

V,D,size,J,DNA,CDR3
TRBV20-1,TRBD2,-,TRBJ2-7,TGCAGTGCTAGGCTCGGGACTAGCGCGAACGAGCAGTACTTC,CSARLGTSANEQYF
TRBV7-2,-,-,TRBJ2-1,TGTGCCAGCAGCCTGCAGGGAAAAGTGAAGTACAATGAGCAGTTCTTC,CASSLQGKVKYNEQFF
TRBV11-2,TRBD2,few,TRBJ2-5,TGTGCCAGCAGCTTAGAGCGAGCGGGGGGCGACCAAGAGACCCAGTACTTC,CASSLERAGGDQETQYF
TRBV20-1,-,once,TRBJ1-1,TGCAGTGCTACGTACTACACTGAAGCTTTCTTT,CSATYYTEAFF
TRBV7-6,TRBD2,-,TRBJ2-1,TGTGCCAGCAGCTCCCGACTCGCGGGAGACGGAGAGCAGTTCTTC,CASSSRLAGDGEQFF
TRBV2,-,-,TRBJ2-5,TGTGCCAGCAACCAACAAGGCCAATTCTATGAGAAGTTCTTC,CASNQQGQFYEKFF
TRBV7-8,-,-,TRBJ2-7,TGTGCCAGCAGCTCCCGGACAGAGAGCTCCTACGAGCAGTACTTC,CASSSRTESSYEQYF
TRBV5-5,-,-,TRBJ2-1,TGTGCCAGCAGCTTGGGGGGGCCGATGTCTCTCAATGAGCAGTTCTTC,CASSLGGPMSLNEQFF
TRBV5-1,-,-,TRBJ1-4,TGCGCCAGCAGCTTGGGGGAAGGGTATGAAAAACTGTTTTTT,CASSLGEGYEKLFF
TRBV4-2,TRBD2,-,TRBJ2-5,TGTGCCAGCAGCCAAGGTAGCGGGCCCCAAGAGACCCAGTACTTC,CASSQGSGPQETQYF
TRBV27,TRBD1,-,TRBJ1-1,TGTGCCAGCAGTTTGGCGTTAGGACAGGGGGGGAACACTGAAGCTTTCTTT,CASSLALGQGGNTEAFF
TRBV27,TRBD1,few,TRBJ1-4,TGTGCCAGCAGTCGATGCGGACAGGGGTGCTATGAAAAACTGTTTTTT,CASSRCGQGCYEKLFF
TRBV6-2/TRBV6-3,TRBD2,-,TRBJ2-7,TGTGCCAGCAGTCCTCGGGACTATAGCGACGAGCAGTACTTC,CASSPRDYSDEQYF
TRBV4-1,-,few,TRBJ1-1,TGCGCCAGCAGCCATTTTGTTATCGGGGGAGAAGCTTTCTTT,CASSHFVIGGEAFF
TRBV12-3/TRBV12-4,-,-,TRBJ1-2,TGTGCCAGCAGTTCCGGACGGACCTATGGCTACACCTTC,CASSSGRTYGYTF
TRBV27,-,few,TRBJ2-4,TGTGCCAGCAGGTTCTCTACCGGGGCCAAGAATCTAGCCAAAAACATTCAGTACTTC,CASRFSTGAKNLAKNIQYF
TRBV9,-,-,TRBJ2-2,TGTGCCAGCAGCGCTGGAAGGGGAGGCACTAACACCGGGGAGCTGTTTTTT,CASSAGRGGTNTGELFF
TRBV6-2/TRBV6-3,TRBD2,-,TRBJ2-5,TGTGCCAGCAGTGGGACTAGCGGGGGGCCCCAAGAGACCCAGTACTTC,CASSGTSGGPQETQYF
TRBV30,-,-,TRBJ2-6,TGTGCCTGGAGTGTTTATTTACGGGCGGCCTCTGGGGCCAACGTCCTGACTTTC,CAWSVYLRAASGANVLTF
TRBV5-1,-,few,TRBJ1-5,TGCGCCAGCAGCGCGGAGCCCATGGGCAATCAGCCCCAGCATTTT,CASSAEPMGNQPQHF
TRBV2,TRBD2,few,TRBJ2-5,TGTGCCAGCAGTGAAGCGGGGACTAGCGGGCACCAAGAGACCCAGTACTTC,CASSEAGTSGHQETQYF
TRBV18,-,-,TRBJ2-5,TGTGCCAGCTCACCACCTATATTAGAGACCCAGTACTTC,CASSPPILETQYF
TRBV7-2,-,-,TRBJ1-3,TGTGCCAGCAGCCCCTCGCTGGCAGGGCCTGGAAACACCATATATTTT,CASSPSLAGPGNTIYF
TRBV6-5,-,-,TRBJ2-1,TGTGCCAGCAGTTACTCGCGGTCAGGGGGGGGCAATGAGCAGTTCTTC,CASSYSRSGGGNEQFF
TRBV7-2,-,-,TRBJ2-7,TGTGCCAGCAGCTTAGGGGCCAGGGCCGAGCAGTACTTC,CASSLGARAEQYF
TRBV19,-,few,TRBJ2-5,TGTGCCAGTAGTATACTAGGCGGAAGAGAGACCCAGTACTTC,CASSILGGRETQYF
TRBV29-1,-,-,TRBJ2-7,TGCAGCGTTGCTGGACAGCGTAGAGAGCAGTACTTC,CSVAGQRREQYF